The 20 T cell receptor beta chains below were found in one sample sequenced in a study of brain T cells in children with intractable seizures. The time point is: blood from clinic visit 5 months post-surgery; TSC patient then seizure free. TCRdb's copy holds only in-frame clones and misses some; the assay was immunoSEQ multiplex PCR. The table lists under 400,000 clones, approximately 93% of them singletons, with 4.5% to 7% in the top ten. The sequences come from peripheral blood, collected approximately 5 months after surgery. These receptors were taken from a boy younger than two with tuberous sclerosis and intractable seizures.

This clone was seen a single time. The CDR3 here is CASSLGGLATYNEQFF. The CDR3 region has the DNA TGTGCCAGCAGCTTAGGGGGACTAGCGACCTACAATGAGCAGTTCTTC. This chain links TRBV11-2 with TRBJ2-1; 10 bases agree with TRBD2. The CDR3 sequence is 16 residues long. V lost 1 base and J lost 2; bases outside the gene matches: 2. Looked up from germline, CDR1 is SGHAT and CDR2 is FQNNGV.

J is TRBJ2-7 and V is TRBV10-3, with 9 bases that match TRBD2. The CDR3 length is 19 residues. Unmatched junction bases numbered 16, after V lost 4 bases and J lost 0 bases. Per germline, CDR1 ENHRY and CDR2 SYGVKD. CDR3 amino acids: CAISGRSGTSPASSYEQYF. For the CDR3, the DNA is TGTGCCATCAGTGGCAGATCCGGGACTAGCCCCGCTAGCTCCTACGAGCAGTACTTC.

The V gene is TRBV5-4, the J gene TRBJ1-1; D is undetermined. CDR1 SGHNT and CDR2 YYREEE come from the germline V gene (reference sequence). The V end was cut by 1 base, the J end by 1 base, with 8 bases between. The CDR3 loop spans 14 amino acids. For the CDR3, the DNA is TGTGCCAGCAGCTTGCCCGTACCGAACACTGAAGCTTTCTTT. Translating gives CASSLPVPNTEAFF.

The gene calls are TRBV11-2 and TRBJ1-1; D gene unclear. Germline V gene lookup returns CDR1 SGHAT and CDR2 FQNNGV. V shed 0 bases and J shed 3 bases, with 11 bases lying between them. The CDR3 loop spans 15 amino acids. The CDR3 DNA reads TGTGCCAGCAGCTTAGAACCGGGTTTGGACACTGAAGCTTTCTTT. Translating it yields CASSLEPGLDTEAFF. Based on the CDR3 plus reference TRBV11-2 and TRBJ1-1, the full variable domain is EAGVAQSPRYKIIEKRQSVAFWCNPISGHATLYWYQQILGQGPKLLIQFQNNGVVDDSQLPKDRFSAERLKGVDSTLKIQPAKLEDSAVYLCASSLEPGLDTEAFFGQGTRLTVV.

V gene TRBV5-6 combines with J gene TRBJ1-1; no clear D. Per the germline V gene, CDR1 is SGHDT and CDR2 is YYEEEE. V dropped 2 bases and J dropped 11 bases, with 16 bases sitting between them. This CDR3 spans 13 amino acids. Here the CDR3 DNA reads TGTGCCAGCAGCTTCGGTTCGGCCCTCAGGGCTTTCTTT. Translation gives CASSFGSALRAFF. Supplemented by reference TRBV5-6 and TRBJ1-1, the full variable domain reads DAGVTQSPTHLIKTRGQQVTLRCSPKSGHDTVSWYQQALGQGPQFIFQYYEEEERQRGNFPDRFSGHQFPNYSSELNVNALLLGDSALYLCASSFGSALRAFFGQGTRLTVV.

Here the CDR3 DNA reads TGTGCCAGCAGTTTTGGGGACTCCTACGAGCAGTACTTC. Its protein is CASSFGDSYEQYF. The rearrangement links TRBV12-3 or TRBV12-4 to TRBJ2-7, with no clear D. The V end was cut by 3 bases, the J end by 0 bases, with 6 bases between. CDR3 length: 13 amino acids.

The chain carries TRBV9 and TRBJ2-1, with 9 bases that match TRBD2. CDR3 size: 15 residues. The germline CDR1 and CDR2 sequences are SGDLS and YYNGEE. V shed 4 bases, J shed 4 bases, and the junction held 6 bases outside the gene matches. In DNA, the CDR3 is TGTGCCAGCAGCTACCAGGGACTAGCATACAATGAGCAGTTCTTC. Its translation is CASSYQGLAYNEQFF.

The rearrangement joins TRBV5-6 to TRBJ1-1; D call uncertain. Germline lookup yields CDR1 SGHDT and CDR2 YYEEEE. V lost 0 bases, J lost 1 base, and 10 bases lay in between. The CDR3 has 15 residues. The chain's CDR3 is CASSLVGQTNTEAFF. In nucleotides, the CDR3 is TGTGCCAGCAGCTTGGTTGGGCAGACGAACACTGAAGCTTTCTTT. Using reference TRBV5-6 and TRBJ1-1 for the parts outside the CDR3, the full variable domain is DAGVTQSPTHLIKTRGQQVTLRCSPKSGHDTVSWYQQALGQGPQFIFQYYEEEERQRGNFPDRFSGHQFPNYSSELNVNALLLGDSALYLCASSLVGQTNTEAFFGQGTRLTVV.

CDR3 DNA: TGTGCCAGCAGCGCCCGTGGGGGGCAAGAAGCTTTCTTT. Protein: CASSARGGQEAFF. This chain joins TRBV13 and TRBJ1-1, with D possibly being TRBD1 (6 bases). The CDR3 covers 13 residues. Trimming removed 5 bases from V and 8 bases from J, with 15 bases in between. Germline loops: CDR1 PRHDT, CDR2 FYEKMQ (reference sequence).

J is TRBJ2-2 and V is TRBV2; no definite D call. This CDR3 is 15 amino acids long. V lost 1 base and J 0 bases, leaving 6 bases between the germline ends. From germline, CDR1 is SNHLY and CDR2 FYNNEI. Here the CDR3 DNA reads TGTGCCAGCAGTGAAGAACAGTCGAACACCGGGGAGCTGTTTTTT. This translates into CASSEEQSNTGELFF.

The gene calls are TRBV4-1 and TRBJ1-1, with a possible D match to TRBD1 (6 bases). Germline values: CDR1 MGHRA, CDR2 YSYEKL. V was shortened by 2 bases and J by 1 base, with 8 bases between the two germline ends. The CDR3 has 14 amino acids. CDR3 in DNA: TGCGCCAGCAGCCAAAAACAGGGGAACACTGAAGCTTTCTTT. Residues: CASSQKQGNTEAFF.

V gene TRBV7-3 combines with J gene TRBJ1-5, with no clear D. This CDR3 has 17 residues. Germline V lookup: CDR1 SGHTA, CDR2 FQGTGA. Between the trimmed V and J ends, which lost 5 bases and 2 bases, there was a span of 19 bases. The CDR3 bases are TGTGCCAGCAGCCATCAAATGGTCGAAAGAGGCAATCAGCCCCAGCATTTT. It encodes CASSHQMVERGNQPQHF.

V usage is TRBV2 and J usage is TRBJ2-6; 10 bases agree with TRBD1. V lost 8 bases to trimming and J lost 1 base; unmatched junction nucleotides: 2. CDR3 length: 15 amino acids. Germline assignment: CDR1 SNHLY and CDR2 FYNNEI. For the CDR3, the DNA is TGTGCCAGCGGGACAGGGGTTTCTGGGGCCAACGTCCTGACTTTC. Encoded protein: CASGTGVSGANVLTF. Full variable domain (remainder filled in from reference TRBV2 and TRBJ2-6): EPEVTQTPSHQVTQMGQEVILRCVPISNHLYFYWYRQILGQKVEFLVSFYNNEISEKSEIFDDQFSVERPDGSNFTLKIRSTKLEDSAMYFCASGTGVSGANVLTFGAGSRLTVL.

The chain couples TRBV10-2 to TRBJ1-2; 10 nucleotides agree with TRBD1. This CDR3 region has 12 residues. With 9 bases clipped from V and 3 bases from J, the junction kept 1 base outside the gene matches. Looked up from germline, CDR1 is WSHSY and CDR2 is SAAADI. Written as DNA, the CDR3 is TGCGCCAGTGGACAGGGGGACTATGGCTACACCTTC. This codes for CASGQGDYGYTF.

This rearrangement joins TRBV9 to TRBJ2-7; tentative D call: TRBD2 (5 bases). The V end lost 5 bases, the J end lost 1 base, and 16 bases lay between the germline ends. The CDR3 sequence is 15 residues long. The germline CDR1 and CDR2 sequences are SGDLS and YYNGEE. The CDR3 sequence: CASSITGDISYEQYF. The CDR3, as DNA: TGTGCCAGCAGTATCACCGGGGATATATCCTACGAGCAGTACTTC.

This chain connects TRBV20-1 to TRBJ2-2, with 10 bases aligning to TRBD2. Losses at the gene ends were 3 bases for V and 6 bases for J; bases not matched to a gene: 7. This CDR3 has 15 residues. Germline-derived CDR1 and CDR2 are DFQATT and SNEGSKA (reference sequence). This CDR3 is CSASESGLASGELFF. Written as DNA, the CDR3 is TGCAGTGCTAGTGAATCGGGACTAGCGTCCGGGGAGCTGTTTTTT.

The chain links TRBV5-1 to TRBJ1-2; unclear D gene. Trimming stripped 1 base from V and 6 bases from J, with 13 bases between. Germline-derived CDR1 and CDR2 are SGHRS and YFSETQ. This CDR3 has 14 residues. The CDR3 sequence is CASSLPSKPDGYTF. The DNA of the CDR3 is TGCGCCAGCAGCTTGCCCAGTAAACCGGATGGCTACACCTTC.

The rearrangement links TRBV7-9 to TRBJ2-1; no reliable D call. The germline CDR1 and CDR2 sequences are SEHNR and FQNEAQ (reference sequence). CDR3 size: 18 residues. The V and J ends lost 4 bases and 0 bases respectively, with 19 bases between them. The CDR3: CASSSTPGWESSYNEQFF. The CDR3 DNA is TGTGCCAGCAGCTCCACACCCGGGTGGGAAAGCTCCTACAATGAGCAGTTCTTC.

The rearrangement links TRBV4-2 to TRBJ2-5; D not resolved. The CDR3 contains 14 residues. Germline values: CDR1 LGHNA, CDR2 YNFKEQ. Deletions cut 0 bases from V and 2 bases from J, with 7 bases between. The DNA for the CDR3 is TGTGCCAGCAGCCAAGAGCCCTCACAAGAGACCCAGTACTTC. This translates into CASSQEPSQETQYF.

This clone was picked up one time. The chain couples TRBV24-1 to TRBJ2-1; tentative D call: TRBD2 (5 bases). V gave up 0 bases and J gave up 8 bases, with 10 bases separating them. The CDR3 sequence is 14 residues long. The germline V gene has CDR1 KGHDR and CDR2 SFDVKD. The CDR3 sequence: CATSDLVGSDEQFF. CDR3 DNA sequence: TGTGCCACCAGTGATTTGGTAGGGAGTGATGAGCAGTTCTTC.